The 20 T cell receptor beta chains listed next were all sequenced from one sample in a study of T-cell memory formation after mild COVID-19. TCRdb re-called the 5' RACE reads with MiXCR, one entry per CDR3 protein. The table shows around 450,000 distinct CDR3 sequences, with over 15% occurring only once. The specimen was PBMCs or a T cell subset sorted from them (not recorded which). The source is an adult woman who had mild COVID-19 (a few samples of this study predate the infection). Cell type and time point are not known.

In its sample, this clonotype was seen a few times. This chain connects TRBV7-9 to TRBJ2-7, with D perhaps TRBD2 (7 bases). The CDR3 contains 15 residues. Germline V gene sequence: CDR1 SEHNR, CDR2 FQNEAQ (reference sequence). V was pared by 5 bases and J by 1 base, with 15 bases between. The CDR3 bases are TGTGCCAGCAGCAAACAGGGAGGGGGGTCCTACGAGCAGTACTTC. Its translation: CASSKQGGGSYEQYF.

This clonotype was seen a handful of times. The V call is TRBV24-1, the J call TRBJ2-5; D call uncertain. The V and J ends lost 4 bases and 2 bases respectively, with 10 bases between them. The CDR3 spans 14 residues. The V gene's germline CDR1 is KGHDR and CDR2 SFDVKD. In nucleotides, the CDR3 is TGTGCCACCAGTGACCGGGCGAATCAAGAGACCCAGTACTTC. It is translated as CATSDRANQETQYF.

The chain uses TRBV2 and TRBJ1-6; tentatively, D is TRBD1 (6 bases). The germline CDR1 and CDR2 sequences are SNHLY and FYNNEI. The V end lost 6 bases, the J end lost 6 bases, and 15 bases lay between the germline ends. CDR3 length equals 15 residues. CDR3 bases: TGTGCCAGCAGGAACGAACAGGGTACTAATTCACCCCTCCACTTT. Protein sequence: CASRNEQGTNSPLHF.

The table lists this clonotype with a few counts. The V gene is TRBV4-2, the J gene TRBJ2-7; 9 bases match TRBD1. This CDR3 is 14 amino acids long. Trimming removed 5 bases from V and 2 bases from J; junction bases left unmatched: 4. CDR1 is LGHNA, CDR2 YNFKEQ, per germline. The CDR3 DNA sequence: TGTGCCAGCAGCGCTCGGACAGGGGCCTACGAGCAGTACTTC. This codes for CASSARTGAYEQYF.

This clonotype turned up a few times. The chain combines TRBV5-5 with TRBJ2-7, with a possible D match to TRBD1 (5 bases). The CDR3 consists of 15 residues. The germline V gene has CDR1 SGHKS and CDR2 YYEKEE (reference sequence). V dropped 0 bases and J dropped 3 bases, with 13 bases sitting between them. The CDR3 DNA follows: TGTGCCAGCAGCTTGGAACCCGACAGACTCTACGAGCAGTACTTC. Translated: CASSLEPDRLYEQYF.

This clonotype was counted only a few times. The chain recombines TRBV5-6 with TRBJ1-4; weak D call: TRBD1 (5 bases). Trimming left V 4 bases short and J 4 bases short, with 14 bases between. The CDR3 is 15 amino acids. In germline, CDR1 is SGHDT, CDR2 YYEEEE. In nucleotides, the CDR3 is TGTGCCAGCAGCCGACCGGGACGGGATAATGAAAAACTGTTTTTT. Its protein product is CASSRPGRDNEKLFF.

The V call is TRBV7-2, the J call TRBJ2-3; D might be TRBD2 (6 bases). From germline, CDR1 is SGHTA and CDR2 FQGNSA. With 1 base removed from V and 1 base from J, the gap between germline ends came to 9 bases. There are 15 residues in the CDR3. CDR3: CASSLVASGTDTQYF. In nucleotides, the CDR3 is TGTGCCAGCAGCTTAGTAGCTAGCGGCACAGATACGCAGTATTTT. Looking up the rest from reference TRBV7-2 and TRBJ2-3 gives the full variable domain: GAGVSQSPSNKVTEKGKDVELRCDPISGHTALYWYRQSLGQGLEFLIYFQGNSAPDKSGLPSDRFSAERTGGSVSTLTIQRTQQEDSAVYLCASSLVASGTDTQYFGPGTRLTVL.

The chain couples TRBV6-4 to TRBJ2-3; tentative D call: TRBD1 (5 bases). V gave up 0 bases and J gave up 7 bases, with 11 bases separating them. CDR3 size: 14 residues. Germline-derived CDR1 and CDR2 are MRHNA and SNTAGT. CDR3: CASSDSRQPNTQYF. The DNA of the CDR3 is TGTGCCAGCAGTGACTCGAGACAGCCGAATACGCAGTATTTT.

The chain recombines TRBV6-5 with TRBJ2-3, with D perhaps matching TRBD1 or TRBD2 (5 bases each). CDR3 length equals 12 residues. V lost 8 bases to trimming and J lost 2 bases, with 8 bases between them. CDR1 and CDR2 (germline): MNHEY, SVGAGI. The CDR3 loop reads CASRDDTDTQYF. The DNA for the CDR3 is TGTGCCAGCCGGGACGACACAGATACGCAGTATTTT.

The rearrangement uses TRBV4-2 and TRBJ2-1; no definite D call. The CDR3 length is 14 residues. V was clipped by 3 bases and J by 4 bases, with 10 bases between them. Germline loops: CDR1 LGHNA, CDR2 YNFKEQ. The CDR3 reads CASSHSIGYNEQFF. The CDR3 coding sequence is TGTGCCAGCAGCCACTCAATTGGGTACAATGAGCAGTTCTTC.

This clonotype was recorded a few times. J is TRBJ1-4 and V is TRBV5-4, with 8 bases identical to TRBD1. The CDR3 is 16 amino acids. Trimming cost V 3 bases and J 8 bases; bases outside gene matches: 12. Germline CDR1 reads SGHNT; CDR2 reads YYREEE (reference sequence). CDR3 sequence: CASSSNPGGGQEKLFF. CDR3 in DNA: TGTGCCAGCAGCTCAAATCCAGGGGGCGGTCAGGAAAAACTGTTTTTT.

CDR3 DNA: TGTGCCAGCAGCTTGGCCGAGAACACCGGGGAGCTGTTTTTT. Translation: CASSLAENTGELFF. J is TRBJ2-2 and V is TRBV5-6; unclear D gene. The V gene lost 0 bases and the J gene lost 1 base, with 4 bases spanning the gap. Germline CDR1 reads SGHDT; CDR2 reads YYEEEE. The CDR3 consists of 14 residues.

The chain uses TRBV27 and TRBJ2-7; 8 nucleotides line up with TRBD2. The J segment lost 4 bases and the V segment lost 3 bases, leaving 5 bases of the junction unmatched. Germline V gene sequence: CDR1 MNHEY, CDR2 SMNVEV (reference sequence). The CDR3 sequence is 14 residues long. The CDR3 DNA is TGTGCCAGCAGTTTTAGCGGGGAAGGTTACGAGCAGTACTTC. Its translation is CASSFSGEGYEQYF.

The chain couples TRBV27 to TRBJ2-5, with D possibly matching TRBD1 (6 bases). Germline-derived CDR1 and CDR2 are MNHEY and SMNVEV (reference sequence). V lost 6 bases to trimming and J lost 1 base, with 15 bases between them. The CDR3 contains 15 residues. This CDR3 is CASRGLGASQETQYF. The CDR3 DNA is TGTGCCAGCAGGGGTCTGGGGGCCTCCCAAGAGACCCAGTACTTC.

The chain couples TRBV27 to TRBJ1-2; D is perhaps TRBD1 (6 bases). The CDR3 sequence is 16 residues long. With 4 bases removed from V and 4 bases from J, the gap between germline ends came to 19 bases. CDR1 is MNHEY and CDR2 is SMNVEV in the germline V gene (reference sequence). The chain's CDR3 is CASSSLGTTYSYGYTF. The CDR3 nucleotides are TGTGCCAGCAGTTCCCTCGGGACAACCTATAGCTATGGCTACACCTTC.

This clonotype was observed a few times. This chain joins TRBV7-2 and TRBJ1-6, with D unclear. The CDR3 loop spans 13 amino acids. V lost 1 base and J 10 bases, leaving 8 bases between the germline ends. Germline assignment: CDR1 SGHTA and CDR2 FQGNSA. CDR3 DNA sequence: TGTGCCAGCAGCTTAGTACGGGAGTCACCCCTCCACTTT. This sequence encodes CASSLVRESPLHF. Filled out from reference TRBV7-2 and TRBJ1-6, the complete variable domain reads GAGVSQSPSNKVTEKGKDVELRCDPISGHTALYWYRQSLGQGLEFLIYFQGNSAPDKSGLPSDRFSAERTGGSVSTLTIQRTQQEDSAVYLCASSLVRESPLHFGNGTRLTVT.

This clonotype was counted only a few times. This sequence joins TRBV12-3 or TRBV12-4 and TRBJ1-2; tentative D call: TRBD1 (6 bases). CDR3 length: 13 residues. The germline V and J ends were trimmed by 3 bases and 4 bases, with 9 bases remaining between them. CDR3 protein: CASSFEGVYGYTF. The CDR3 bases are TGTGCCAGCAGTTTTGAGGGGGTCTATGGCTACACCTTC.

The chain links TRBV29-1 to TRBJ1-1; tentative D call: TRBD1 (6 bases). Germline V gene sequence: CDR1 SQVTM, CDR2 ANQGSEA. The CDR3 has 17 amino acids. V was shortened by 3 bases and J by 0 bases, with 20 bases between the two germline ends. The CDR3 region has the DNA TGCAGCGTTGAGAGGCGCGGACAGTTTTTCATGAACACTGAAGCTTTCTTT. Residues: CSVERRGQFFMNTEAFF.

This clonotype was seen only a few times. As DNA, the CDR3 is TGTGCCAGCAGCACCCGAGGACGCAGCACAGATACGCAGTATTTT. Protein: CASSTRGRSTDTQYF. V gene TRBV9 combines with J gene TRBJ2-3; D uncertain. CDR1 SGDLS and CDR2 YYNGEE come from the germline V gene. Trimming shortened V by 4 bases and J by 0 bases, and 12 bases separated the two germline ends. The CDR3 is 15 residues long. The variable domain in full, completed from reference TRBV9 and TRBJ2-3, reads DSGVTQTPKHLITATGQRVTLRCSPRSGDLSVYWYQQSLDQGLQFLIQYYNGEERAKGNILERFSAQQFPDLHSELNLSSLELGDSALYFCASSTRGRSTDTQYFGPGTRLTVL.

The V and J genes are TRBV20-1 and TRBJ2-7; 9 bases are a match to TRBD2. The ends lost 0 bases at V and 3 bases at J; junction bases unmatched: 6. The CDR3 is made up of 15 amino acids. Per germline, CDR1 DFQATT and CDR2 SNEGSKA (reference sequence). CDR3 nucleotide sequence: TGCAGTGCTAGAGAATTGATTAGCGGGAGCTACGAGCAGTACTTC. Its protein is CSARELISGSYEQYF.